This TCR beta chain emerged from a study of blood T cell repertoires in COVID-19. In the authors' workflow: Reference gene primer amplification gave nucleated cell count estimates. Generated by immunoSEQ multiplex PCR, the TCRdb table keeps only in-frame clones and is missing some. V, J and clone size are taken as reported in that table, and D and trimming were inferred from the DNA itself. There are about 41,000 clones in the sample; around four fifths occur only once, and around 42% lies in the top ten. With V trimmed by 5 bases and J by 4 bases, 13 bases remained unmatched. This CDR3 comprises 17 residues. Germline V gene data show CDR1 as SEHNR and CDR2 as FQNEAQ (reference sequence).

V is TRBV7-9 and J is TRBJ2-3; 9 positions agree with TRBD2. This TCR was recovered from a woman older than 75 with active or convalescent COVID-19. Sequenced input: peripheral blood. The CDR3 DNA follows: TGTGCCAGCAGCGTAAATAGCGGGAGCAATGGCGCAGATACGCAGTATTTT. It specifies CASSVNSGSNGADTQYF.